These 3 T cell receptor beta chains share one sample of origin, sequenced in a study of control samples from healthy donors and cancer patients. Sequencing used immunoSEQ multiplex PCR; TCRdb keeps in-frame clones, though not all of them. The sample holds some 200,000 clones; 91% are singletons and the top ten take 1.5%. Specimen: blood. The receptors were gathered from a woman aged 25 to 45 in good health.

This clone was observed a few times. V gene TRBV19 combines with J gene TRBJ2-6; D is unclear. V dropped 7 bases and J dropped 2 bases, with 6 bases sitting between them. The length of the CDR3 is 13 residues. Germline CDR1 is LNHDA and CDR2 is SQIVND (reference sequence). The CDR3 here is CASMWAGANVLTF. The CDR3 DNA reads as TGTGCCAGTATGTGGGCTGGGGCCAACGTCCTGACTTTC.

This clone has only one observation. The chain couples TRBV2 to TRBJ1-1; D is possibly TRBD1 (6 bases). Between the trimmed V and J ends, which lost 7 bases and 0 bases, there was a span of 12 bases. The germline V gene has CDR1 SNHLY and CDR2 FYNNEI. The CDR3 has 14 amino acids. The CDR3 loop reads CASKLGHMNTEAFF. In DNA form, the CDR3 reads TGTGCCAGCAAGTTGGGACACATGAACACTGAAGCTTTCTTT.

The chain recombines TRBV6-2 or TRBV6-3 with TRBJ1-4, with 7 bases that match TRBD1. Germline V gives CDR1 MNHEY, CDR2 SVGEGT. CDR3 length equals 12 residues. Trimming took 6 bases from V and 6 from J; bases not matched to a gene: 1. CDR3 residues: CASSGTDEKLFF. The CDR3 nucleotides read TGTGCCAGCAGCGGGACAGATGAAAAACTGTTTTTT.